The 11 T cell receptor beta chains in this list originate from one sample, sequenced in a study of identical twins. TCRdb re-derived calls from the 5' RACE reads in MiXCR, one entry per CDR3 protein. The sample shows some 300,000 distinct CDR3 sequences, around an eighth of them seen only once. A further study also used this sample, focusing on yellow fever vaccine responses in identical twins.

The material sequenced was CD8+ T cells sorted from blood. The receptors here all came from a woman aged 18-29 years in good health.

This clonotype was seen only a few times. The chain couples TRBV20-1 to TRBJ2-7, with 11 bases aligning to TRBD2. V lost 3 bases and J lost 5; bases outside the gene matches: 18. Looked up from germline, CDR1 is DFQATT and CDR2 is SNEGSKA (reference sequence). The CDR3 has 18 amino acids. The CDR3 region has the DNA TGCAGTGCTAGCGCCCTTCCGGGACTAGCGGCCAAGGGGGACGAGCAGTACTTC. Its translation: CSASALPGLAAKGDEQYF.

The chain links TRBV27 to TRBJ2-1; 7 bases map to TRBD1. Germline V gives CDR1 MNHEY, CDR2 SMNVEV (reference sequence). V lost 3 bases to trimming and J lost 6 bases; unmatched junction nucleotides: 8. The CDR3 contains 15 residues. CDR3 protein: CASSFVSTGSNEQFF. CDR3 nucleotides: TGTGCCAGCAGTTTTGTCTCGACAGGGAGCAATGAGCAGTTCTTC.

The chain employs TRBV20-1 and TRBJ1-1, with D hard to call. CDR1 is DFQATT, CDR2 SNEGSKA, per germline (reference sequence). Trimming removed 6 bases from V and 1 base from J, with 12 bases in between. CDR3 size: 13 residues. This chain's CDR3 is CSAYSDENTEAFF. In DNA, the CDR3 is TGCAGTGCATACTCAGACGAGAACACTGAAGCTTTCTTT.

The V call is TRBV9, the J call TRBJ2-1; D is unresolved. Germline CDR1 SGDLS, CDR2 YYNGEE. Trimming left V 0 bases short and J 8 bases short, with 9 bases between. The CDR3 has 13 residues. CDR3 DNA sequence: TGTGCCAGCAGCGTAGGGAGCCCCGATGAGCAGTTCTTC. Its protein is CASSVGSPDEQFF.

A few counts support this clonotype. This sequence joins TRBV12-3 or TRBV12-4 and TRBJ2-7; 8 bases fit TRBD2. The trim removed 5 bases at V and 2 bases at J, leaving 8 bases unmatched. The CDR3 runs 15 residues. DNA of the CDR3: TGTGCCAGCAGTACACTAGCGGACCCCACCTACGAGCAGTACTTC. Translation gives CASSTLADPTYEQYF.

This clonotype was seen only a few times. The CDR3 loop is CASSPPGLAATISYNEQFF. CDR3 sequence (DNA): TGTGCCAGCAGTCCACCGGGACTAGCGGCTACTATCTCCTACAATGAGCAGTTCTTC. This chain joins TRBV27 and TRBJ2-1; TRBD2 matches at 11 bases. V shed 5 bases, J shed 0 bases, and the junction held 12 bases outside the gene matches. Per germline, CDR1 MNHEY and CDR2 SMNVEV (reference sequence). The CDR3 length is 19 residues.

This clonotype is a singleton in its sample. Compared with germline, one end of the junction differs, possibly owing to a read error. V usage is TRBV7-6 and J usage is TRBJ2-2; 9 nucleotides match TRBD2. Germline lookup yields CDR1 SGHVS and CDR2 FNYEAQ. This CDR3 spans 16 amino acids. CDR3 residues: CDSSLERVAGAGELFF. The CDR3 DNA sequence: TGTGACAGCAGCTTAGAACGAGTAGCGGGGGCCGGGGAGCTGTTTTTT.

This chain joins TRBV29-1 and TRBJ2-1; maybe TRBD1 (6 bases). CDR1 and CDR2 from the germline V gene are SQVTM and ANQGSEA. Trimming removed 1 base from V and 3 bases from J, with 10 bases in between. CDR3 size: 14 residues. Here the CDR3 DNA reads TGCAGCGTTGAAGGACAGGTCCTCTACAATGAGCAGTTCTTC. This codes for CSVEGQVLYNEQFF.

At least ten counts were recorded for this clonotype. The rearrangement joins TRBV5-1 to TRBJ2-7, with 8 bases identical to TRBD1. This CDR3 region has 17 residues. CDR1 and CDR2 (germline): SGHRS, YFSETQ. Unmatched junction bases numbered 8, after V lost 0 bases and J lost 0 bases. The CDR3 is CASSLGTTGGDSYEQYF. Here the CDR3 DNA reads TGCGCCAGCAGCTTGGGTACTACAGGGGGAGACTCCTACGAGCAGTACTTC.

This clonotype was picked up a small number of times. The chain recombines TRBV20-1 with TRBJ2-1, with TRBD2 identical over 13 bases. Trimming cost V 3 bases and J 4 bases; bases outside gene matches: 0. Germline V gives CDR1 DFQATT, CDR2 SNEGSKA (reference sequence). The CDR3 totals 14 residues. The CDR3 bases are TGCAGTGCTAGGACTAGCGGGGGGTACAATGAGCAGTTCTTC. This codes for CSARTSGGYNEQFF.

The chain carries TRBV5-6 and TRBJ2-7, with D perhaps matching TRBD2 (6 bases). The ends were cut back, 1 base at V and 3 bases at J, with 14 bases in the middle. The germline V gene has CDR1 SGHDT and CDR2 YYEEEE. This CDR3 spans 15 amino acids. The CDR3 loop reads CASSLWGTPLYEQYF. DNA of the CDR3: TGTGCCAGCAGCTTGTGGGGGACTCCCCTCTACGAGCAGTACTTC.